Listed below are T cell receptor beta chains from one sample, sequenced in a study of CD8 T cells in Susac syndrome. TCRdb re-analysed the immunoSEQ multiplex PCR reads in MiXCR, keeping a single row per CDR3 protein. The sample yields about 200,000 distinct CDR3 sequences, nearly 95% seen once. The sequenced material came from CD4+ T cells from PBMCs. The origin of the receptors is a human donor with multiple sclerosis. CDR3s include the opening cysteine and the closing phenylalanine or tryptophan. A D gene is named only where the DNA matches it firmly. Rows may omit the clone size; those that give it use once, few, many or a size class.

V	size	J	D	CDR3	DNA
TRBV20-1	-	TRBJ2-7	TRBD2	CSAILAGIYEQYF	TGCAGTGCTATACTAGCGGGAATCTACGAGCAGTACTTC
TRBV29-1	-	TRBJ1-4	-	CSVGEGNEKLFF	TGCAGCGTTGGAGAGGGAAATGAAAAACTGTTTTTT
TRBV6-5	-	TRBJ1-2	-	CASSYGGRNYGYTF	TGTGCCAGCAGTTACGGGGGCAGAAACTATGGCTACACCTTC
TRBV29-1	-	TRBJ2-1	-	CSVGGPETHNEQFF	TGCAGCGTTGGAGGACCAGAGACCCACAATGAGCAGTTCTTC
TRBV30	-	TRBJ2-6	-	CAWDTAPGANVLTF	TGTGCCTGGGACACGGCTCCTGGGGCCAACGTCCTGACTTTC
TRBV29-1	-	TRBJ1-1	TRBD1	CSVEDRKNTEAFF	TGCAGCGTTGAGGACAGGAAAAACACTGAAGCTTTCTTT
TRBV28	-	TRBJ2-1	-	CASSFRRRDEQFF	TGTGCCAGCAGTTTCCGGCGTCGGGATGAGCAGTTCTTC
TRBV29-1	-	TRBJ2-7	-	CSVTINYEQYF	TGCAGCGTTACCATAAACTACGAGCAGTACTTC
TRBV7-9	-	TRBJ2-7	-	CASSSGIREQYF	TGTGCCAGCAGCTCAGGGATTCGCGAGCAGTACTTC
TRBV19	-	TRBJ2-5	-	CASSTTGYETQYF	TGTGCCAGTAGTACAACAGGGTACGAGACCCAGTACTTC
TRBV28	-	TRBJ2-1	-	CASRTPAGYSYNEQFF	TGTGCCAGCAGAACACCGGCGGGCTACTCCTACAATGAGCAGTTCTTC
TRBV30	-	TRBJ2-1	-	CAWSVGSSYNEQFF	TGTGCCTGGAGTGTCGGCAGCTCCTACAATGAGCAGTTCTTC
TRBV2	-	TRBJ1-6	TRBD1	CASARDRESPLHF	TGTGCCAGTGCGAGGGACAGAGAATCACCCCTCCACTTT
TRBV25-1	-	TRBJ2-1	-	CASSEATPRDEQFF	TGTGCCAGCAGTGAAGCGACCCCAAGGGATGAGCAGTTCTTC
TRBV30	-	TRBJ1-1	-	CACPTRSNTEAFF	TGTGCCTGCCCGACGAGGTCGAACACTGAAGCTTTCTTT
TRBV18	-	TRBJ2-7	TRBD2	CASSFGEGKEQYF	TGTGCCAGCTCCTTTGGGGAGGGGAAAGAGCAGTACTTC
TRBV5-4	-	TRBJ2-1	TRBD2	CASSLVASGGAQFF	TGTGCCAGCAGCTTGGTCGCTAGCGGGGGGGCACAGTTCTTC
TRBV11-2	-	TRBJ2-1	-	CASSNTGSYNEQFF	TGTGCCAGCAGCAACACAGGGTCCTACAATGAGCAGTTCTTC
TRBV6-5	-	TRBJ2-4	TRBD2	CASSYSLAGWVNIQYF	TGTGCCAGCAGTTACTCTCTAGCGGGATGGGTAAACATTCAGTACTTC
TRBV12-3/TRBV12-4	-	TRBJ2-1	TRBD1	CASSPSRGLNNEQFF	TGTGCCAGCAGCCCGAGCAGGGGGCTAAACAATGAGCAGTTCTTC
TRBV20-1	once	TRBJ2-7	TRBD1	CSARRGGRGLYEQYF	TGCAGTGCTCGTAGAGGTGGCAGGGGGTTGTACGAGCAGTACTTC
TRBV29-1	-	TRBJ2-3	TRBD2	CSMAGTSVTDTQYF	TGCAGCATGGCCGGGACTAGCGTCACAGATACGCAGTATTTT
TRBV29-1	-	TRBJ1-2	TRBD1	CSVERQGGHYGYTF	TGCAGCGTTGAGCGTCAGGGGGGGCACTATGGCTACACCTTC
TRBV7-2	once	TRBJ2-3	TRBD2	CASSLTSGSSTDTQYF	TGTGCCAGCAGCTTAACTAGCGGGAGCTCCACAGATACGCAGTATTTT
TRBV20-1	-	TRBJ2-5	TRBD2	CSSSGQQETQYF	TGCAGTTCTAGCGGGCAACAAGAGACCCAGTACTTC
TRBV30	-	TRBJ2-3	-	CAWTVSADTQYF	TGTGCCTGGACAGTATCCGCAGATACGCAGTATTTT
TRBV15	-	TRBJ2-4	-	CATSRDRVTKNIQYF	TGTGCCACCAGCAGAGATCGGGTTACTAAAAACATTCAGTACTTC
TRBV30	-	TRBJ2-1	TRBD2	CAWRLAGASSYNEQFF	TGTGCCTGGAGACTAGCGGGCGCAAGCTCCTACAATGAGCAGTTCTTC
TRBV3-1	-	TRBJ1-2	TRBD1	CASSHTDRGGYTF	TGTGCCAGCAGCCATACGGACAGGGGGGGTTACACCTTC
TRBV7-9	-	TRBJ1-6	-	CASSRDDSLILHF	TGTGCCAGCAGCCGAGACGACAGCCTAATCCTCCACTTT
TRBV30	-	TRBJ2-7	-	CACVVHAGGQYF	TGTGCCTGTGTAGTGCACGCCGGGGGGCAGTACTTC
TRBV2	-	TRBJ1-5	TRBD1	CASSEQTGGGQPQHF	TGTGCCAGCAGTGAACAGACAGGGGGTGGACAGCCCCAGCATTTT
TRBV5-4	-	TRBJ1-4	TRBD1	CASSRDSLNEKLFF	TGTGCCAGCAGCCGGGACAGCCTGAATGAAAAACTGTTTTTT
TRBV11-2	-	TRBJ2-7	-	CASNSLASAAQYF	TGTGCCAGCAACTCCCTGGCCAGCGCGGCGCAGTACTTC
TRBV19	-	TRBJ2-5	TRBD1	CASSRDRTGETQYF	TGTGCCAGTAGCCGGGACAGGACTGGAGAGACCCAGTACTTC
TRBV28	-	TRBJ2-5	-	CASSFVTIWQETQYF	TGTGCCAGCAGTTTTGTAACGATTTGGCAAGAGACCCAGTACTTC
TRBV20-1	-	TRBJ1-6	TRBD1	CSAQQGSNSPLHF	TGCAGTGCTCAACAGGGGTCTAATTCACCCCTCCACTTT
TRBV12-3/TRBV12-4	-	TRBJ2-4	TRBD1	CASREQGENIQYF	TGTGCCAGCAGAGAACAGGGGGAAAACATTCAGTACTTC
TRBV5-1	-	TRBJ2-7	-	CASSDGSSYEQYF	TGCGCCAGCTCGGACGGAAGCTCCTACGAGCAGTACTTC
TRBV29-1	-	TRBJ2-3	TRBD2	CSVQRGALTDTQYF	TGCAGCGTACAGCGGGGGGCCCTCACAGATACGCAGTATTTT
TRBV5-1	-	TRBJ2-3	TRBD2	CASSPRTSGSPDTQYF	TGCGCCAGCAGCCCCCGGACTAGCGGGAGCCCAGATACGCAGTATTTT